This TCR beta chain derives from a study of T cell responses to AZD1222 COVID-19 vaccine. Study summary: Second-dose schedules of about 4 or about 12 weeks were combined. Study-wide findings and caveats: White British people made up most donors, females outnumbered males, and clonal diversity was possibly underestimated. At 160-218 and 743-854, vaccine-associated CD4 TCRs were dominant, and they spanned spike.

This clone has a single count. What it binds is not known. Method: immunoSEQ multiplex PCR; TCRdb's copy keeps in-frame clones and lacks some. The sample lists more than 150,000 clones, approximately 90% occurring once. The CDR3 loop spans 12 amino acids. The V and J ends lost 3 bases and 8 bases respectively, with 10 bases between them. CDR1 is SGHAT and CDR2 is FQNNGV in the germline V gene. This chain joins TRBV11-2 and TRBJ1-1; D is unclear. The clonotype originates from an adult in good health. Here the sequenced sample was peripheral blood, taken on day 0 of AZD1222 vaccination. As DNA, the CDR3 is TGTGCCAGCAGCTTCGCCGGTATGGAAGCTTTCTTT. This translates into CASSFAGMEAFF.